This TCR beta chain appears in the sequencing data of a study of shared clonotypes between healthy human individuals. On the study more broadly: CD8 memory received one plate per donor, CD8 naive two, CD4 memory three and CD4 naive three.

Study-wide points: Unshared clonotypes carried lower generation probabilities than those common to all four donors.

Naive CD8 cells lacked CD45RO and underwent positive selection for CCR7, leaving out terminally differentiated effector memory CD45RA+ cells. In the case of this clone: Its target is unknown.

The assay was run at deep level. As handled by the study authors: Junction-only sequences without quality scores were provided by ImmunoSEQ, so filtering was different. TCRdb keeps only in-frame clones here, not all; method: immunoSEQ multiplex PCR. The V and J calls and clone size are taken from that table; D and trimming were inferred from the DNA. The table includes approximately 1.9 million clones, roughly 93% detected once. The CDR3 runs to 14 residues. Trimming took 5 bases from V and 3 from J, leaving 12 bases between them. From germline, CDR1 is SGHRS and CDR2 YFSETQ. The sequenced sample consisted of naive CD8+ T cells from PBMCs. The TCR originated in a man aged 18 to 30 in good health. Some clones in this sample may be carry-over from other donors' samples. This chain connects TRBV5-1 to TRBJ2-1, with a possible D match to TRBD2 (5 bases). CDR3 amino acids: CASRSGLDYNEQFF. CDR3 DNA sequence: TGCGCCAGCAGGAGCGGACTGGACTACAATGAGCAGTTCTTC.